These 16 T cell receptor beta chains came from one sample sequenced in a study of human T cells and chemical hapten exposure listed by TCRdb under 2021. In the paper's terms, the time point label means: patch test 1, 2 weeks after DPC sensitization. The treatment or condition label of this sample denotes: therapeutic diphenylcyclopropenone sensitization with weekly scalp DPC. The library was made by RACE. Sequencing relied on a NextSeq 500. The public reads were reprocessed in TCRdb via fastp at Q25 and MiXCR, keeping in-frame beta chains. Rows with a matching CDR3 protein are joined into one entry that keeps the most common DNA and genes. This sample comprises approximately 400,000 distinct CDR3 sequences, roughly 4.8% of them detected only once. The ten largest make up 2% to 2.5% of the sample. Sequencing used whole blood, obtained in connection with sensitization to the hapten diphenylcyclopropenone (DPC). Receptors originate from a woman between 50 and 59 years old with alopecia areata. Some clones in this sample may be carry-over from other donors' samples.

This clonotype was recorded many times. This CDR3 reads CAISGPAEQFF. CDR3 sequence (DNA): TGTGCCATCAGTGGGCCGGCTGAGCAGTTCTTC. The V call is TRBV10-3, the J call TRBJ2-1; no firm D call. The CDR3 has 11 residues. Deletions cut 4 bases from V and 9 bases from J, with 7 bases between. In germline, CDR1 is ENHRY, CDR2 SYGVKD.

A few counts support this clonotype. It is unclear where the CDR3 begins or ends on the DNA, so no DNA is shown, and the CDR3 is as TCRdb lists it. The CDR3: CASSQAFGAGYTEAFF. The rearrangement joins TRBV4-1 to TRBJ1-1; the table gives TRBD1 as D, unverified against the DNA. The germline V gene has CDR1 MGHRA and CDR2 YSYEKL. The CDR3 spans 16 amino acids, including both terminal residues.

This clonotype was seen at least ten times. This chain links TRBV28 with TRBJ2-3, with 7 positions matching TRBD1. The CDR3 has 15 residues. The V gene's germline CDR1 is MDHEN and CDR2 SYDVKM. The ends lost 5 bases at V and 6 bases at J; junction bases unmatched: 11. The CDR3 nucleotides are TGTGCCAGCAGTCCATCTGACAGGGCCAGGGATACGCAGTATTTT. This codes for CASSPSDRARDTQYF.

This clonotype came up many times. The rearrangement uses TRBV12-3 or TRBV12-4 and TRBJ1-1; no firm D call. The CDR3 length is 14 residues. V lost 2 bases to trimming and J lost 1 base, with 8 bases between them. The CDR3, as DNA: TGTGCCAGCAGTTTATTGGGAGCGAACACTGAAGCTTTCTTT. Its translation: CASSLLGANTEAFF.

This clonotype was detected many times. The chain carries TRBV27 and TRBJ1-1; unclear D gene. CDR1 MNHEY and CDR2 SMNVEV come from the germline V gene (reference sequence). This CDR3 is built from 15 residues. Trimming cost V 9 bases and J 1 base, with 18 bases left between them. CDR3 nucleotides: TGTGCCAGTCGGATGGCAGGTCAGCAGAACACTGAAGCTTTCTTT. Translated: CASRMAGQQNTEAFF.

The rearrangement joins TRBV12-3 or TRBV12-4 to TRBJ2-7; D is perhaps TRBD1 (6 bases). Trimming left V 5 bases short and J 6 bases short, with 29 bases between. The CDR3 consists of 18 residues. The CDR3 coding sequence is TGTGCCAGCAGTCCGGAGTTGAGCCCTGCCGTAAAGGGGGTCGAGCAGTACTTC. This translates into CASSPELSPAVKGVEQYF.

This clonotype appeared many times. The chain employs TRBV5-6 and TRBJ2-2, with 13 bases fitting TRBD2. The germline V gene encodes CDR1 SGHDT and CDR2 YYEEEE. The CDR3 has 16 amino acids. V dropped 0 bases and J dropped 5; count of bases not matched to a gene: 1. DNA of the CDR3: TGTGCCAGCAGCTTGGGACTAGCGGGAGGTACCGGGGAGCTGTTTTTT. Residues: CASSLGLAGGTGELFF.

The chain combines TRBV11-2 with TRBJ2-3, with 7 bases fitting TRBD1. Trimming at V came to 4 bases and at J to 3 bases, leaving 7 bases not matched to a gene. Germline V CDR1 and CDR2: SGHAT, FQNNGV. This CDR3 has 15 residues. The CDR3 region is CASSSTGSPTDTQYF. The CDR3 bases are TGTGCCAGCAGCTCGACAGGGAGTCCAACAGATACGCAGTATTTT. Full variable domain (rest looked up from reference TRBV11-2 and TRBJ2-3): EAGVAQSPRYKIIEKRQSVAFWCNPISGHATLYWYQQILGQGPKLLIQFQNNGVVDDSQLPKDRFSAERLKGVDSTLKIQPAKLEDSAVYLCASSSTGSPTDTQYFGPGTRLTVL.

To note about this clonotype: A read error is possible here, since a much larger clone lies one base away. The rearrangement joins TRBV27 to TRBJ1-5; D is unclear. Per the germline V gene, CDR1 is MNHEY and CDR2 is SMNVEV (reference sequence). The CDR3 is made up of 14 amino acids. The CDR3 protein is CTSSLSISNQPQHF. As DNA, the CDR3 is TGTACCAGCAGTTTAAGCATTAGCAATCAGCCCCAGCATTTT.

The chain has TRBV7-2 and TRBJ2-3; 10 nucleotides match TRBD2. The CDR3 has 17 amino acids. V gave up 3 bases and J gave up 5 bases; unmatched junction bases: 11. CDR1 and CDR2 (germline): SGHTA, FQGNSA. CDR3 bases: TGTGCCAGCAGCTTCCAGGCTAGCGGGAGTGGGGAAGATACGCAGTATTTT. As protein: CASSFQASGSGEDTQYF.

This clonotype has only a few counts. The rearrangement links TRBV6-1 to TRBJ1-2; a possible D gene is TRBD1 (6 bases). This CDR3 has 15 residues. Germline CDR1 and CDR2: MNHNS and SASEGT. V dropped 5 bases and J dropped 4 bases, with 17 bases sitting between them. The CDR3, as DNA: TGTGCCAGCAGTAATAGGGACATGGGCGTCTATGGCTACACCTTC. As protein: CASSNRDMGVYGYTF.

This clonotype was counted ten times or more. V usage is TRBV24-1 and J usage is TRBJ1-1; TRBD1 matches at 8 bases. J was trimmed by 2 bases and V by 8 bases; bases with no gene match: 6. Germline lookup yields CDR1 KGHDR and CDR2 SFDVKD. The CDR3 contains 14 residues. As DNA, the CDR3 is TGTGCCACCACAGGACAGGGTGAAAACACTGAAGCTTTCTTT. Amino acids: CATTGQGENTEAFF.

This clonotype was observed a handful of times. The rearrangement uses TRBV7-8 and TRBJ2-5, with 10 positions matching TRBD2. The CDR3 has 18 residues. V gave up 1 base and J gave up 2 bases; unmatched junction bases: 10. Germline assignment: CDR1 SGHVS and CDR2 FQNEAQ. For the CDR3, the DNA is TGTGCCAGCAGCTTAGGTGGAGGTAGCGGGAGGACGCAAGAGACCCAGTACTTC. Its translation: CASSLGGGSGRTQETQYF.

At least ten counts were recorded for this clonotype. The rearrangement uses TRBV12-3 or TRBV12-4 and TRBJ2-1; 9 bases map to TRBD2. V lost 7 bases, J lost 9 bases, and 13 bases stayed unmatched. The CDR3 spans 15 residues. The CDR3 reads CASTPEAGGPAEQFF. CDR3 nucleotides: TGTGCCAGCACCCCTGAGGCGGGGGGGCCGGCTGAGCAGTTCTTC.

This clonotype has more than one count but fewer than ten. This chain joins TRBV7-2 and TRBJ1-6; D may be TRBD1 (6 bases). The CDR3 sequence is 15 residues long. V lost 3 bases and J lost 7, with 13 bases in between. The germline V gene encodes CDR1 SGHTA and CDR2 FQGNSA. CDR3 nucleotides: TGTGCCAGCAGCTTTAGCACAGGGAGAAATTCACCCCTCCACTTT. This codes for CASSFSTGRNSPLHF.

This clonotype came up many times. The rearrangement joins TRBV27 to TRBJ1-5, with D perhaps TRBD1 (5 bases). The CDR3 is 15 amino acids. V lost 6 bases, J lost 2 bases, and 14 bases lay in between. Looked up from germline, CDR1 is MNHEY and CDR2 is SMNVEV (reference sequence). CDR3 loop: CASRSEGNRNQPQHF. The CDR3 DNA reads as TGTGCCAGCAGGAGTGAGGGGAATCGCAATCAGCCCCAGCATTTT.